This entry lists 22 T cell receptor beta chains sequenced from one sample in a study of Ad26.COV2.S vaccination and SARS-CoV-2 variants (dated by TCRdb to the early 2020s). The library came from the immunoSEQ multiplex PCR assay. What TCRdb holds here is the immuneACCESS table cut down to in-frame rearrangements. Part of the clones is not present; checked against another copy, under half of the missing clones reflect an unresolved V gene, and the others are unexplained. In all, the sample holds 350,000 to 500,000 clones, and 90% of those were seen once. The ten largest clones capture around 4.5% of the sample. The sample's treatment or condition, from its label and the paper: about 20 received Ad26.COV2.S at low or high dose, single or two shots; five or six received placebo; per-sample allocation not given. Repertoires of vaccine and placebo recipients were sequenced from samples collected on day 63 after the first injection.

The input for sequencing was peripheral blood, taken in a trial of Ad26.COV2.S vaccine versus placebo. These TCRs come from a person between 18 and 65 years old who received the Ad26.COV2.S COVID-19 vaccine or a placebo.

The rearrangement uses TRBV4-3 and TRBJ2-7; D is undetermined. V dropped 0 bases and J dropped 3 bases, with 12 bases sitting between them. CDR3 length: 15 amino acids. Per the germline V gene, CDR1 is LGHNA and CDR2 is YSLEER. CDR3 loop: CASSQDTPRYYEQYF. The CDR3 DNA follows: TGCGCCAGCAGCCAAGATACCCCTAGGTACTACGAGCAGTACTTC.

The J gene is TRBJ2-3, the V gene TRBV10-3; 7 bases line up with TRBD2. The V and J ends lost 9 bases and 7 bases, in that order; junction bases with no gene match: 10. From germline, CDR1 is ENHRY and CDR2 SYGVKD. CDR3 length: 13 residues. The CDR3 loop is CAILDSAGYTQYF. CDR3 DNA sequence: TGTGCCATTCTGGATTCAGCGGGGTATACGCAGTATTTT.

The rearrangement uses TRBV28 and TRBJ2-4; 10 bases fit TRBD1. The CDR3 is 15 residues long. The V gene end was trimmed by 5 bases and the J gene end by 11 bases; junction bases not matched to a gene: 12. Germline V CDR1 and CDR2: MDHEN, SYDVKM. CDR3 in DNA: TGTGCCAGCAGTGACGGACAGGGGGGCCTTTGGGTTCAGTACTTC. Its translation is CASSDGQGGLWVQYF.

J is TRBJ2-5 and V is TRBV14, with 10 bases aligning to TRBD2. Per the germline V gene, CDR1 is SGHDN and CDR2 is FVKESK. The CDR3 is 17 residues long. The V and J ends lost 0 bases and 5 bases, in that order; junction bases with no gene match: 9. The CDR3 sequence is CASSQEASGSIMETQYF. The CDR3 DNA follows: TGTGCCAGCAGCCAAGAGGCTAGCGGGAGTATAATGGAGACCCAGTACTTC.

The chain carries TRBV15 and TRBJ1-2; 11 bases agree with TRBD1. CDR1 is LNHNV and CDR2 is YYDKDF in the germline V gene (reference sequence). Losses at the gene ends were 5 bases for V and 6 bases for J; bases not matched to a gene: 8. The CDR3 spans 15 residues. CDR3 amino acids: CATSSRDRGSDGYTF. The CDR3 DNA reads TGTGCCACCAGCTCTCGGGACAGGGGGTCTGATGGCTACACCTTC.

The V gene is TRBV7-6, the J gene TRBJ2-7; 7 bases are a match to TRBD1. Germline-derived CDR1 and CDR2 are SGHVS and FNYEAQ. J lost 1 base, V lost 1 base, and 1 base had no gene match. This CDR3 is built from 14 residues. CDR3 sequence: CASSLETGSYEQYF. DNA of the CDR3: TGTGCCAGCAGCTTAGAGACAGGGTCCTACGAGCAGTACTTC.

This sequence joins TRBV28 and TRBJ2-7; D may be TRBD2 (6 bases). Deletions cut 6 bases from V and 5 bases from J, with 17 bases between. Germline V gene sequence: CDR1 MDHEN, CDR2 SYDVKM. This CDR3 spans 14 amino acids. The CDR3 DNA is TGTGCCAGCAGCATAGCGGAGGAGGTTAACGAGCAGTACTTC. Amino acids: CASSIAEEVNEQYF.

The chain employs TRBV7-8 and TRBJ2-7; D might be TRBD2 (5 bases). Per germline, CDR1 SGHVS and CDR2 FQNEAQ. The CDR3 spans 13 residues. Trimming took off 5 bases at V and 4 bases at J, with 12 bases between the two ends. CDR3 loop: CASSPRTSYEQYF. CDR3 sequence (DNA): TGTGCCAGCAGCCCCCGAACTAGTTACGAGCAGTACTTC. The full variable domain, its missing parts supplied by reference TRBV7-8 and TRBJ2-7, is GAGVSQSPRYKVAKRGQDVALRCDPISGHVSLFWYQQALGQGPEFLTYFQNEAQLDKSGLPSDRFFAERPEGSVSTLKIQRTQQEDSAVYLCASSPRTSYEQYFGPGTRLTVT.

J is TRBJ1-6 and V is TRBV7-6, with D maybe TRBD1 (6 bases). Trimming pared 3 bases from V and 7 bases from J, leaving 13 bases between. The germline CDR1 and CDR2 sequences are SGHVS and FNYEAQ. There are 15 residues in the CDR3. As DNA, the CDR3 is TGTGCCAGCAGCTTGGGGGGGCCGATCAATTCACCCCTCCACTTT. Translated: CASSLGGPINSPLHF.

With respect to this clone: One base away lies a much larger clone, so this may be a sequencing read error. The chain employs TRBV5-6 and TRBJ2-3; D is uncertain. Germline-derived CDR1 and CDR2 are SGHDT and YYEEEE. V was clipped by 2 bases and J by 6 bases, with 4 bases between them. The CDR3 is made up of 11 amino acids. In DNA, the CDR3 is TGTGCCAGCAGCTTATGGGATACGCAGTATTTT. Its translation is CASSLWDTQYF.

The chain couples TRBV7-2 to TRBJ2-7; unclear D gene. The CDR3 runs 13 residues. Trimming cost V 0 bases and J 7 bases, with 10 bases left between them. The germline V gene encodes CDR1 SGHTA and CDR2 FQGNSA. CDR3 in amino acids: CASSLAGSWEQYF. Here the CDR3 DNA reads TGTGCCAGCAGCTTAGCGGGGTCCTGGGAGCAGTACTTC.

CDR3 amino acids: CASRLAGTYGYTF. The CDR3 DNA follows: TGTGCCAGCAGGCTCGCAGGGACCTATGGCTACACCTTC. This chain links TRBV5-6 with TRBJ1-2; weak D call: TRBD1 (5 bases). Trimming shortened V by 5 bases and J by 4 bases, and 12 bases separated the two germline ends. This CDR3 has 13 residues. CDR1 and CDR2 (germline): SGHDT, YYEEEE.

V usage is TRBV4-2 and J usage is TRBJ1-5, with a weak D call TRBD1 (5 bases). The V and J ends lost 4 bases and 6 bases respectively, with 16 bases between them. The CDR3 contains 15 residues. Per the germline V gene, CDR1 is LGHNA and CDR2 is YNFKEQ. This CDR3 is CASSLSGGEGQPQHF. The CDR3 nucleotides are TGTGCCAGCAGCCTATCGGGGGGTGAGGGTCAGCCCCAGCATTTT.

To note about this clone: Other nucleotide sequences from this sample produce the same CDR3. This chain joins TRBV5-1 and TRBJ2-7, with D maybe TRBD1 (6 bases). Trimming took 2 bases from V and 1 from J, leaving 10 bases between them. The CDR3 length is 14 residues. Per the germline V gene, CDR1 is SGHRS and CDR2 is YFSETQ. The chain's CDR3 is CASSLAGASYEQYF. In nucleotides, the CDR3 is TGCGCCAGCAGCTTAGCAGGGGCTTCCTACGAGCAGTACTTC.

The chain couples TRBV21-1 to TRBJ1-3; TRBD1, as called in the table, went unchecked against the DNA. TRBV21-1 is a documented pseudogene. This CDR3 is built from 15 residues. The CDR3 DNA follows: TGTGCCAGCAGCTCGGACAGGGGCTCTGGAAACACCATATATTTT. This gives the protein CASSSDRGSGNTIYF.

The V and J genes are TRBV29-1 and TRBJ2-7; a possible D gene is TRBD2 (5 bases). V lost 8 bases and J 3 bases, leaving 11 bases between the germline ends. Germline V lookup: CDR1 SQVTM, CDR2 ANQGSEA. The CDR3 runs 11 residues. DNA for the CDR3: TGCAGCTTCCTCCGGGACTACGAGCAGTACTTC. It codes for CSFLRDYEQYF.

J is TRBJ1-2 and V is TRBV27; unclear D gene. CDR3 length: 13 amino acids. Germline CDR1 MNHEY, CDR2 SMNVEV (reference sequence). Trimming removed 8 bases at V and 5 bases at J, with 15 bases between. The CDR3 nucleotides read TGTGCCAGCTCCAACCCGGGCACGTATGGCTACACCTTC. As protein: CASSNPGTYGYTF.

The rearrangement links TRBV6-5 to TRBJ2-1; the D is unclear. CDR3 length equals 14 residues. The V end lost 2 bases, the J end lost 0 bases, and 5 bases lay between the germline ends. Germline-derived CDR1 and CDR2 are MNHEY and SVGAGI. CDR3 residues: CASSYPGSYNEQFF. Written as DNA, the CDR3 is TGTGCCAGCAGTTACCCGGGCTCCTACAATGAGCAGTTCTTC.

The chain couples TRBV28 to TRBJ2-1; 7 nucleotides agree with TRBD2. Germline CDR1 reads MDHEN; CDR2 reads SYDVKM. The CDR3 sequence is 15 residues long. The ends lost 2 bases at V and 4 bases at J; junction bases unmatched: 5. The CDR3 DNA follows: TGTGCCAGCAGTTTAGCCTGGGGGGGTTACAATGAGCAGTTCTTC. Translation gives CASSLAWGGYNEQFF.

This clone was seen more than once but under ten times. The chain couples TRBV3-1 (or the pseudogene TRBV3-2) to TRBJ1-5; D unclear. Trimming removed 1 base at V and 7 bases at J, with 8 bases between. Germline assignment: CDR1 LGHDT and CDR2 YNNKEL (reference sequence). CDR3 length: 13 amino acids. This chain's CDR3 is CASSQGHSQPQHF. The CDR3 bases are TGTGCCAGCAGCCAAGGACACTCGCAGCCCCAGCATTTT.

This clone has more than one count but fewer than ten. This CDR3 reads CASSQWTSGNHEQYF. CDR3 nucleotide sequence: TGTGCCAGCAGCCAATGGACTAGCGGGAATCACGAGCAGTACTTC. The J gene is TRBJ2-7, the V gene TRBV13; the match to TRBD2 covers 12 bases. Germline V CDR1 and CDR2: PRHDT, FYEKMQ (reference sequence). The J segment lost 5 bases and the V segment lost 5 bases, leaving 7 bases of the junction unmatched. The CDR3 consists of 15 residues.

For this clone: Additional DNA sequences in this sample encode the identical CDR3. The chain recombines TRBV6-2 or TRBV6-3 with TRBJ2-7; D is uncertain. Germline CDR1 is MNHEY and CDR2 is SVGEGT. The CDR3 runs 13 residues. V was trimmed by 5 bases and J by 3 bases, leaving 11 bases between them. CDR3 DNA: TGTGCCAGCAGTCCCGACAATAGCTACGAGCAGTACTTC. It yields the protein CASSPDNSYEQYF.